The sample holds a few counts of the clone carrying this T cell receptor beta chain. The target antigen is unknown. Here the gene names and germline are mouse. This entry comes from a study of tissue T cells after allogeneic stem cell transplantation. General observations from the study: Shared clones across patients were few; motif clustering revealed tissue-specific shared signatures.

CDR3 sequences, V/J genes, frequencies and template counts came from survey-depth TCRbeta sequencing. Assay: immunoSEQ multiplex PCR; the TCRdb copy retains only in-frame clones and omits some. The table includes about 20,000 clones, roughly 72% detected once. This clonotype was sampled from a female BALB/c mouse in good health. As its MHC haplotype, the strain has H2-d. Sequenced sample: spleen.

The CDR3 protein is CASSPRDRGLEQYF. The sequenced part of the CDR3 DNA is TGTGCCAGCAGCCCCCGGGACAGGGGGCTCGAACAGTAC. The chain carries TRBV5 and TRBJ2-7; 12 bases align to TRBD1. The observed sequence ends 1 residue before the CDR3 terminus, with the missing tail filled in from the germline J gene. CDR1 LGHNA and CDR2 YNLKQL come from the germline V gene (reference sequence). Germline trimming cut 4 bases from V and 7 bases from J; bases unmatched to any gene: 5. The CDR3 is 14 amino acids.